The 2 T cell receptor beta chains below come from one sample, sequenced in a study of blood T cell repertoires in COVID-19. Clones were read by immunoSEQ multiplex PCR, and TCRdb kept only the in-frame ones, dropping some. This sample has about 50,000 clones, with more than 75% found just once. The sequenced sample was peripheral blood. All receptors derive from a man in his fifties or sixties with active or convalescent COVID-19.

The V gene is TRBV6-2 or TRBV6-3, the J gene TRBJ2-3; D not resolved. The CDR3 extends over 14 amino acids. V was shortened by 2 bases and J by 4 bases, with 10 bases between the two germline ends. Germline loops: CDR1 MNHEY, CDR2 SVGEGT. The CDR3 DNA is TGTGCCAGCAGTTACCAGTTTGGGCCAGATACGCAGTATTTT. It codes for CASSYQFGPDTQYF.

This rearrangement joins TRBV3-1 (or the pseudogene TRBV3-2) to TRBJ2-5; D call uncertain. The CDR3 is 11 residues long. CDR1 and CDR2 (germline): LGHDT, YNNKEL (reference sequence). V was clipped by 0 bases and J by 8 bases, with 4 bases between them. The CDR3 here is CASSQEATQYF. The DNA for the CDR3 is TGTGCCAGCAGCCAAGAAGCTACCCAGTACTTC.